The 20 T cell receptor beta chains below come from one sample, sequenced in a study of vaccination effects on CD4 cells after COVID-19. Before any sequencing was done, the ViraFEST assay used viral peptide pools to expand antigen-specific CD4+ T cells. After less than 11 days in culture, the CD4+ T cells were isolated. The study found no prior SARS-CoV-2 infection in the vaccine recipients, who tested negative for nucleocapsid antibodies. The method was immunoSEQ multiplex PCR; TCRdb's version includes in-frame clones alone and lacks a portion of them. This sample has some 41,000 clones, with under 70% found just once. Antigens of these TCRs are unknown. The sequencing here drew on CD4+ T cells from PBMCs cultured with HCoV-OC43 spike peptides, taken before COVID-19 vaccination. The subset: HCoV-OC43 spike overlapping peptide pool stimulation. The receptor source for this set is a human donor who received a COVID-19 vaccine.

This chain uses TRBV5-1 with TRBJ2-1; D uncertain. The CDR3 length is 15 residues. Germline values: CDR1 SGHRS, CDR2 YFSETQ. V was cut by 3 bases and J by 5 bases, with 15 bases left in between. CDR3 residues: CASSSPGPLNNEQFF. In DNA form, the CDR3 reads TGCGCCAGCAGCTCCCCCGGCCCCCTTAACAATGAGCAGTTCTTC.

This clone has more than one count but fewer than ten. The J gene is TRBJ1-5, the V gene TRBV6-5; D not resolved. Per the germline V gene, CDR1 is MNHEY and CDR2 is SVGAGI. V was trimmed by 0 bases and J by 7 bases, leaving 16 bases between them. CDR3 size: 16 residues. CDR3 coding DNA: TGTGCCAGCAGTTACTCGGGCAACTCCCTGGGACAGCCCCAGCATTTT. Residues: CASSYSGNSLGQPQHF.

The sample holds a few counts of this clone. The rearrangement joins TRBV7-9 to TRBJ2-3, with 7 bases matching TRBD1. This CDR3 spans 14 amino acids. Germline trimming cut 1 base from V and 5 bases from J; bases unmatched to any gene: 3. CDR1 is SEHNR, CDR2 FQNEAQ, per germline (reference sequence). The CDR3 DNA sequence: TGTGCCAGCAGCTTAGGTCACAGGGGAGATACGCAGTATTTT. It is translated as CASSLGHRGDTQYF.

This clone was counted a few times. This chain joins TRBV6-4 and TRBJ1-2; TRBD1 might be the D (5 bases). CDR1 MRHNA and CDR2 SNTAGT come from the germline V gene. The CDR3 sequence is 12 residues long. V lost 4 bases, J lost 4 bases, and 7 bases lay in between. The CDR3 nucleotides read TGTGCCAGCAGTGGGACATCCTATGGCTACACCTTC. This sequence encodes CASSGTSYGYTF.

The rearrangement joins TRBV18 to TRBJ2-3; 8 bases match TRBD2. The CDR3 runs to 16 residues. Trimming removed 3 bases from V and 2 bases from J; junction bases left unmatched: 7. Germline CDR1 is KGHSH and CDR2 is LQKENI. CDR3 protein: CASSPLAGRHTDTQYF. CDR3 DNA sequence: TGTGCCAGCTCACCGTTAGCGGGGAGACACACAGATACGCAGTATTTT. The complete variable domain, with remaining parts taken from reference TRBV18 and TRBJ2-3, reads NAGVMQNPRHLVRRRGQEARLRCSPMKGHSHVYWYRQLPEEGLKFMVYLQKENIIDESGMPKERFSAEFPKEGPSILRIQQVVRGDSAAYFCASSPLAGRHTDTQYFGPGTRLTVL.

J is TRBJ2-2 and V is TRBV9, with D tentatively TRBD1 or TRBD2 (5 bases each). Germline lookup yields CDR1 SGDLS and CDR2 YYNGEE. The CDR3 is 16 residues long. V was pared by 2 bases and J by 5 bases, with 16 bases between. CDR3 protein: CASSVRGDGKTGELFF. In DNA, the CDR3 is TGTGCCAGCAGCGTCCGAGGGGACGGGAAAACCGGGGAGCTGTTTTTT.

This clone showed up just once. The V and J genes are TRBV9 and TRBJ2-3, with D possibly being TRBD2 (6 bases). V dropped 0 bases and J dropped 8 bases, with 16 bases sitting between them. In germline, CDR1 is SGDLS, CDR2 YYNGEE. The CDR3 is 15 residues long. The CDR3 protein is CASSVGGVREGTQYF. The CDR3 DNA follows: TGTGCCAGCAGCGTAGGGGGGGTCAGGGAAGGTACGCAGTATTTT.

This rearrangement joins TRBV19 to TRBJ1-6; D unclear. V was clipped by 3 bases and J by 0 bases, with 9 bases between them. Germline CDR1 reads LNHDA; CDR2 reads SQIVND (reference sequence). The CDR3 consists of 16 residues. CDR3 sequence reads: CASSIAGSSYNSPLHF. As DNA, the CDR3 is TGTGCCAGTAGTATTGCGGGGAGCTCCTATAATTCACCCCTCCACTTT.

The chain employs TRBV5-1 and TRBJ2-5; 9 bases are shared with TRBD1. Per germline, CDR1 SGHRS and CDR2 YFSETQ. The CDR3 sequence is 15 residues long. V dropped 3 bases and J dropped 5; count of bases not matched to a gene: 8. CDR3 bases: TGCGCCAGCAGCTCGACAGGGGGATCTTTGGAGACCCAGTACTTC. This encodes CASSSTGGSLETQYF.

The chain has TRBV5-1 and TRBJ2-1; 8 bases align to TRBD2. The CDR3 covers 20 residues. The germline gives CDR1 SGHRS, CDR2 YFSETQ. V lost 0 bases to trimming and J lost 1 base; unmatched junction nucleotides: 15. The CDR3 region is CASSLDGGVAPVKSYNEQFF. CDR3 in DNA: TGCGCCAGCAGCTTGGACGGGGGGGTGGCCCCGGTAAAGTCCTACAATGAGCAGTTCTTC.

V and J are TRBV27 and TRBJ1-3; 8 bases agree with TRBD1. The V and J ends lost 6 bases and 2 bases, in that order; junction bases with no gene match: 9. The CDR3 has 16 amino acids. Germline V gene data show CDR1 as MNHEY and CDR2 as SMNVEV (reference sequence). The CDR3 loop is CASSLDGQGTGNTIYF. The CDR3 bases are TGTGCCAGCAGCTTGGACGGACAGGGAACTGGAAACACCATATATTTT.

The rearrangement uses TRBV3-1 (or the pseudogene TRBV3-2) and TRBJ2-7; 10 bases align to TRBD2. With 1 base clipped from V and 6 bases from J, the junction kept 3 bases outside the gene matches. The CDR3 loop spans 14 amino acids. Germline V CDR1 and CDR2: LGHDT, YNNKEL (reference sequence). CDR3 sequence reads: CASSQGLAGVEQYF. The CDR3 coding sequence is TGTGCCAGCAGCCAAGGCCTAGCGGGGGTCGAGCAGTACTTC.

V and J are TRBV9 and TRBJ2-1; 8 bases agree with TRBD2. The CDR3 consists of 14 residues. Looked up from germline, CDR1 is SGDLS and CDR2 is YYNGEE. V dropped 0 bases and J dropped 10; count of bases not matched to a gene: 6. The CDR3 nucleotides read TGTGCCAGCAGCGTAGGGGTGGCGGGAGGCGAGCAGTTCTTC. It translates to CASSVGVAGGEQFF.

The genes are TRBV25-1 and TRBJ1-2, with TRBD1 matching over 9 bases. The germline gives CDR1 MGHDK, CDR2 SYGVNS. Germline trimming cut 5 bases from V and 8 bases from J; bases unmatched to any gene: 3. CDR3 length: 12 residues. The CDR3 is CASSHRGHGYTF. As DNA, the CDR3 is TGTGCCAGCAGTCACAGGGGGCACGGCTACACCTTC.

CDR3 coding DNA: TGTGCCAGTAATACAGGGAGACTACAAAACAATGAGCAGTTCTTC. Translated, it gives CASNTGRLQNNEQFF. This chain connects TRBV19 to TRBJ2-1; D possibly corresponds to TRBD1 (6 bases). CDR3 length equals 15 residues. V lost 7 bases and J lost 5, with 18 bases in between. Per the germline V gene, CDR1 is LNHDA and CDR2 is SQIVND (reference sequence).

The chain has TRBV10-3 and TRBJ2-3, with 11 bases that match TRBD2. The CDR3 spans 16 residues. V was clipped by 2 bases and J by 3 bases; unmatched bases: 4. The germline gives CDR1 ENHRY, CDR2 SYGVKD. Here the CDR3 DNA reads TGTGCCATCAGTGAGACCGGGACTAGCGGTACAGATACGCAGTATTTT. Translated, it gives CAISETGTSGTDTQYF.

In its sample, this clone was seen a few times. This chain links TRBV2 with TRBJ2-1; 7 bases map to TRBD2. The CDR3 spans 14 residues. CDR1 SNHLY and CDR2 FYNNEI come from the germline V gene. With 2 bases clipped from V and 12 bases from J, the junction kept 10 bases outside the gene matches. The CDR3, as DNA: TGTGCCAGCAGTGAACCCTTGGCGGGGGTTGTGCAGTTCTTC. This sequence encodes CASSEPLAGVVQFF.

J is TRBJ1-5 and V is TRBV4-2; D remains ambiguous. Germline assignment: CDR1 LGHNA and CDR2 YNFKEQ. Trimming stripped 4 bases from V and 1 base from J, with 5 bases between. The CDR3 sequence is 13 residues long. In DNA form, the CDR3 reads TGTGCCAGCAGCCTAGGCAGCAATCAGCCCCAGCATTTT. This gives the protein CASSLGSNQPQHF.

This chain uses TRBV27 with TRBJ1-6; perhaps TRBD1 as D (6 bases). Between the trimmed V and J ends, which lost 5 bases and 7 bases, there was a span of 15 bases. Germline loops: CDR1 MNHEY, CDR2 SMNVEV (reference sequence). The CDR3 is 15 residues long. The CDR3 nucleotides read TGTGCCAGCAGTCAGCCGACAGGATTAAATTCACCCCTCCACTTT. This sequence encodes CASSQPTGLNSPLHF.

V usage is TRBV5-1 and J usage is TRBJ1-2, with D hard to call. CDR1 is SGHRS, CDR2 YFSETQ, per germline. V was trimmed by 0 bases and J by 4 bases, leaving 13 bases between them. The CDR3 length is 15 residues. CDR3 sequence reads: CASSLDFPSGYGYTF. The CDR3 region has the DNA TGCGCCAGCAGCTTGGATTTCCCCAGCGGCTATGGCTACACCTTC.